Listed below are T cell receptor beta chains from one sample, sequenced in a study of shared clonotypes between healthy human individuals. Produced via immunoSEQ multiplex PCR; TCRdb's table is partial and in-frame only. The sample contains about 2.4 million clones, more than 80% of which appear only once. The specimen sequenced was naive CD4+ T cells sorted from blood. The receptor set was obtained from a man aged 18-30 years in good health. CDR3s include the opening cysteine and the closing phenylalanine or tryptophan. The D gene is left open where the match is weak. Size values are once, few and many counts, or a class for expanded clones, and some rows have none.

>NA|TRBV2|NA|TRBJ1-2
TGTGCCAGCAGTGTGACAGGAATGGTAGGCTACACCTTC
CASSVTGMVGYTF
>NA|TRBV30|NA|TRBJ1-1
TGTGCCTGGAGCATGCAGTTGAACACTGAAGCTTTCTTT
CAWSMQLNTEAFF
>NA|TRBV5-8|TRBD2|TRBJ2-1
TGTGCCAGCAGCTTGGCTAGCGGGAGGGTGGATGAGCAGTTCTTC
CASSLASGRVDEQFF
>NA|TRBV10-3|NA|TRBJ2-7
TGTGCCATCAACTACCAGATCTCCGACGAGCAGTACTTC
CAINYQISDEQYF
>NA|TRBV7-6|NA|TRBJ2-7
TGTGCCAGCAGCCCTGGTTACAGGGATGGCGAGCAGTACTTC
CASSPGYRDGEQYF
>NA|TRBV30|NA|TRBJ2-7
TGTGCCTGGAGTGGTACAGTACAGTTCTACGAGCAGTACTTC
CAWSGTVQFYEQYF
>once|TRBV27|NA|TRBJ2-5
TGTGCCAGCAGTCCTTACACACGGGAGACCCAGTACTTC
CASSPYTRETQYF
>NA|TRBV5-1|NA|TRBJ1-3
TGCGCCAGCAGCTTGGACGGACAATATGGAAACACCATATATTTT
CASSLDGQYGNTIYF
>NA|TRBV5-4|NA|TRBJ2-5
TGTGCCAGCAATCGGCAGACACAAGAGACCCAGTACTTC
CASNRQTQETQYF
>NA|TRBV6-7|NA|TRBJ2-7
TGTGCCATCTCGTACTTACCTCCATGGACCCCTCTTTCCTACGAGCAGTACTTC
CAISYLPPWTPLSYEQYF
>NA|TRBV18|NA|TRBJ1-1
TGTGCCAGCTCACCACCTGTTGGCCTATCCGCTGAAGCTTTCTTT
CASSPPVGLSAEAFF
>NA|TRBV5-1|TRBD1|TRBJ1-1
TGCGCCAGCAGTCCTGGACAGGGCGGGGGAGGCACTGAAGCTTTCTTT
CASSPGQGGGGTEAFF
>NA|TRBV6-1|TRBD1|TRBJ2-7
TGTGCCAGCAGTGCAAGGACAGGAGCCTACGAGCAGTACTTC
CASSARTGAYEQYF
>NA|TRBV6-1|NA|TRBJ1-1
TGTGCCAGCAGTGAATTAAGGGGCAACAGTGAAGCTTTCTTT
CASSELRGNSEAFF
>NA|TRBV6-5|TRBD1|TRBJ1-2
TGTGCCAGCAGTTACTCCGGGACAGGCAACCTCTATGGCTACACCTTC
CASSYSGTGNLYGYTF
>NA|TRBV11-3|NA|TRBJ2-7
TGTGCCAGCAGCTTAGTTTCTAGCGTTTACTATTATTGCGAGCAGTACTTC
CASSLVSSVYYYCEQYF
>NA|TRBV5-1|TRBD1|TRBJ1-5
TGCGCCAGCAGCTTGGAAGCACAGGGGGCCCTTAGCAATCAGCCCCAGCATTTT
CASSLEAQGALSNQPQHF
>once|TRBV4-1|NA|TRBJ1-3
TGCGCCAGCAGCCAAGAGGGAAACACCATATATTTT
CASSQEGNTIYF
>NA|TRBV7-9|NA|TRBJ2-7
TGTGCCAGCAGCTTAGGGCAGGGGTTTTCCTACGAGCAGTACTTC
CASSLGQGFSYEQYF
>NA|TRBV7-6|NA|TRBJ2-5
TGTGCCAGCAGCTTAGGGGAGGTTGTTGGGGGCGGTGCGACCCAGTACTTC
CASSLGEVVGGGATQYF
>NA|TRBV15|TRBD1|TRBJ1-4
TGTGCCACCAGCAGACAGGGGGCCGGTGAAAAACTGTTTTTT
CATSRQGAGEKLFF
>NA|TRBV16|NA|TRBJ1-4
TGTGCCAGCAGCCAATCGACTCCCGGAGGGGTGTTTTTT
CASSQSTPGGVFF
>once|TRBV30|NA|TRBJ1-3
TGTGCCTGGAGTGTAACAGGGGGAAACACCATATATTTT
CAWSVTGGNTIYF
>NA|TRBV28|NA|TRBJ1-1
TGTGCCAGCAGTTTAGGACGGTACACTGAAGCTTTCTTT
CASSLGRYTEAFF
>NA|TRBV2|NA|TRBJ2-7
TGTGCCAGCAGTGAACGGGAAGAGCAGTACTTC
CASSEREEQYF
>NA|TRBV2|TRBD2|TRBJ2-1
TGTGCCAGCAGTGAAGTCGGACTAGCGGGAGACAGGGAGCAGTTCTTC
CASSEVGLAGDREQFF
>NA|TRBV19|NA|TRBJ2-3
TGTGCCAGTAGTATCCAGGCTAGTGGCACAGATACGCAGTATTTT
CASSIQASGTDTQYF